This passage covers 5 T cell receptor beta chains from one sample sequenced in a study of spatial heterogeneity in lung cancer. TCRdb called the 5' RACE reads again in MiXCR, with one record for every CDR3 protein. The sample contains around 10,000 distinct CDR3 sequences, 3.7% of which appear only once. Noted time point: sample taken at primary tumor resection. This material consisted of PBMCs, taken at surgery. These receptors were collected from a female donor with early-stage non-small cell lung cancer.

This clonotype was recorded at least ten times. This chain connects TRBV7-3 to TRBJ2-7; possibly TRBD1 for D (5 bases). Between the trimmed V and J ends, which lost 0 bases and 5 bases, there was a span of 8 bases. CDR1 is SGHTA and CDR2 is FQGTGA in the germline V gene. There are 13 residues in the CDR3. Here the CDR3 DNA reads TGTGCCAGCAGCTTAACACGCAGGGACGAGCAGTACTTC. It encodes CASSLTRRDEQYF.

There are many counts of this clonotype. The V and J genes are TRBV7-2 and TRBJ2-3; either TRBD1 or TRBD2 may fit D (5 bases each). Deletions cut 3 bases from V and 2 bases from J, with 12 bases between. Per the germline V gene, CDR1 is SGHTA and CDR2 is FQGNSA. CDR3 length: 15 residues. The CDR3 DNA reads TGTGCCAGCAGCTTTGCCGGGACCAACACAGATACGCAGTATTTT. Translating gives CASSFAGTNTDTQYF.

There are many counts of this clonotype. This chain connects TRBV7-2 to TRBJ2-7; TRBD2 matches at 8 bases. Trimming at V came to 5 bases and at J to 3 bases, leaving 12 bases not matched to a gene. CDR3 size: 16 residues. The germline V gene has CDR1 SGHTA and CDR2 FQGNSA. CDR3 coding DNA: TGTGCCAGCAGCGTTACCCAGACTAGCGTATTCTACGAGCAGTACTTC. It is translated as CASSVTQTSVFYEQYF.

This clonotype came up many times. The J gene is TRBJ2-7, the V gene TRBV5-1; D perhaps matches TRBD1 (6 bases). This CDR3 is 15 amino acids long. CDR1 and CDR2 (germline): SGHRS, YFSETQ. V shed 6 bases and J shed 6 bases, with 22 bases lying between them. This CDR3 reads CASKTGLGQSGEQYF. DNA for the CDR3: TGCGCCAGCAAAACTGGCCTGGGACAATCGGGCGAGCAGTACTTC.

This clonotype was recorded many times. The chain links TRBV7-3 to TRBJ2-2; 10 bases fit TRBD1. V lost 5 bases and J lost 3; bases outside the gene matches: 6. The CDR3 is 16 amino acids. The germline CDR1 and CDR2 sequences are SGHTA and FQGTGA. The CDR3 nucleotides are TGTGCCAGCAGCATGGGGACAGGGGTCGACACCGGGGAGCTGTTTTTT. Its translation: CASSMGTGVDTGELFF.